Below are 12 T cell receptor beta chains sequenced from a single sample in a study of blood T cell repertoires in COVID-19. Method: immunoSEQ multiplex PCR; TCRdb's copy keeps in-frame clones and lacks some. The sample comprises tens of thousands of clones, around 90% of which are singletons, and 1.4% to 1.5% rests with the top ten. Sequencing input: peripheral blood. Receptors originate from a man aged 45 to 65 with acute or convalescent COVID-19.

The chain combines TRBV5-1 with TRBJ1-1; 7 nucleotides agree with TRBD1. The germline V gene encodes CDR1 SGHRS and CDR2 YFSETQ. The CDR3 loop spans 14 amino acids. V shed 3 bases and J 5 bases; nucleotides not matched to a gene: 7. The CDR3 nucleotides are TGCGCCAGCAGCTCGGGACAGCGGGGGACTGAAGCTTTCTTT. Translating gives CASSSGQRGTEAFF.

The chain recombines TRBV7-8 with TRBJ1-6; 7 nucleotides line up with TRBD1. V dropped 1 base and J dropped 14; count of bases not matched to a gene: 8. This CDR3 contains 14 residues. Germline CDR1 reads SGHVS; CDR2 reads FQNEAQ. The CDR3 region is CASSLGWDSLALHF. CDR3 nucleotide sequence: TGTGCCAGCAGCTTAGGGTGGGACAGCCTTGCCCTCCACTTT.

The rearrangement uses TRBV2 and TRBJ2-1; no reliable D call. The CDR3 consists of 14 residues. V was trimmed by 7 bases and J by 2 bases, leaving 12 bases between them. Per germline, CDR1 SNHLY and CDR2 FYNNEI. CDR3 residues: CASNIDKAYNEQFF. In DNA, the CDR3 is TGTGCCAGCAACATTGATAAAGCCTACAATGAGCAGTTCTTC.

The rearrangement links TRBV7-6 to TRBJ2-5, with 15 bases that match TRBD2. The CDR3 spans 17 residues. Germline assignment: CDR1 SGHVS and CDR2 FNYEAQ. Trimming removed 5 bases from V and 2 bases from J; junction bases left unmatched: 6. Here the CDR3 reads CASSPGTSGRFQETQYF. The CDR3, as DNA: TGTGCCAGCAGCCCCGGGACTAGCGGGAGGTTTCAAGAGACCCAGTACTTC.

The table lists this clone with a count of one. The rearrangement links TRBV10-3 to TRBJ2-2, with TRBD2 identical over 9 bases. The CDR3 loop spans 13 amino acids. The V gene's germline CDR1 is ENHRY and CDR2 SYGVKD. With V trimmed by 7 bases and J by 6 bases, 3 bases remained unmatched. The DNA for the CDR3 is TGTGCCATCACTAGCGGGGCTGCCGGGGAGCTGTTTTTT. Translated, it gives CAITSGAAGELFF.

The chain has TRBV9 and TRBJ1-3; possible D gene TRBD1, 5 bases. The CDR3 contains 17 residues. The V and J ends lost 0 bases and 0 bases respectively, with 13 bases between them. The germline V gene has CDR1 SGDLS and CDR2 YYNGEE. CDR3 sequence: CASSVGGTLVSGNTIYF. CDR3 bases: TGTGCCAGCAGCGTAGGGGGCACCCTTGTCTCTGGAAACACCATATATTTT.

The V gene is TRBV3-1 (or the pseudogene TRBV3-2), the J gene TRBJ2-3; 8 bases are a match to TRBD1. The V gene's germline CDR1 is LGHDT and CDR2 YNNKEL (reference sequence). Germline trimming cut 5 bases from V and 5 bases from J; bases unmatched to any gene: 6. CDR3 size: 14 residues. This CDR3 reads CASSNRGTGDTQYF. CDR3 sequence (DNA): TGTGCCAGCAGCAACAGGGGGACGGGAGATACGCAGTATTTT.

With regard to this clone: Other DNA variants within this sample encode the same CDR3. The chain combines TRBV6-1 with TRBJ1-3, with D hard to call. Trimming took 2 bases from V and 4 from J, leaving 6 bases between them. Germline V gives CDR1 MNHNS, CDR2 SASEGT. The CDR3 has 13 residues. CDR3 in amino acids: CASSEISGNTIYF. As DNA, the CDR3 is TGTGCCAGCAGTGAAATCTCCGGAAACACCATATATTTT.

The rearrangement uses TRBV21-1 and TRBJ1-5; no check of the table's D call, TRBD1, against the DNA was made. TRBV21-1 is deemed a pseudogene. The CDR3 spans 17 residues. CDR3 DNA: TGTGCCAGCAGCTCCCGTGAAACAGGGGAAAACAATCAGCCCCAGCATTTT. Translated, it gives CASSSRETGENNQPQHF.

The chain is built from TRBV18 and TRBJ2-7, with 8 positions matching TRBD2. V lost 4 bases, J lost 3 bases, and 2 bases stayed unmatched. CDR1 is KGHSH and CDR2 is LQKENI in the germline V gene. This CDR3 has 13 amino acids. In DNA, the CDR3 is TGTGCCAGCTCACTTAGCGGGGACTACGAGCAGTACGTC. This gives the protein CASSLSGDYEQYV.

This chain joins TRBV5-6 and TRBJ2-7, with D possibly TRBD1 on 6 matching bases. This CDR3 spans 13 amino acids. The V end lost 3 bases, the J end lost 4 bases, and 11 bases lay between the germline ends. Looked up from germline, CDR1 is SGHDT and CDR2 is YYEEEE. CDR3 protein: CASSSGGGYEQYF. CDR3 sequence (DNA): TGTGCCAGCAGCTCTGGGGGCGGGTACGAGCAGTACTTC.

V gene TRBV24-1 combines with J gene TRBJ2-7; TRBD2 might be the D (6 bases). V dropped 5 bases and J dropped 6 bases, with 13 bases sitting between them. The CDR3 sequence is 13 residues long. Germline V gene lookup returns CDR1 KGHDR and CDR2 SFDVKD. As DNA, the CDR3 is TGTGCCACCAGTGCGGGTGGGAGGTCCGAGCAGTACTTC. Protein: CATSAGGRSEQYF.